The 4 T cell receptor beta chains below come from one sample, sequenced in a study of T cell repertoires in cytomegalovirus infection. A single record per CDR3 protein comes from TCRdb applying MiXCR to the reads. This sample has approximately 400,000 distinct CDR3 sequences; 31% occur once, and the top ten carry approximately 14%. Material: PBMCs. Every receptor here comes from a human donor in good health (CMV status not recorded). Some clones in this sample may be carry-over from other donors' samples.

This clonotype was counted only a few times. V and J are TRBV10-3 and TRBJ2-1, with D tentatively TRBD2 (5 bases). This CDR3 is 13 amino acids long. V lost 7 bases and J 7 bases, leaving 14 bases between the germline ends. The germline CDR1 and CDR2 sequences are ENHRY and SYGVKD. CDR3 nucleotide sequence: TGTGCCATCAAGGGTGAGACGGGGAATGAGCAGTTCTTC. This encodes CAIKGETGNEQFF.

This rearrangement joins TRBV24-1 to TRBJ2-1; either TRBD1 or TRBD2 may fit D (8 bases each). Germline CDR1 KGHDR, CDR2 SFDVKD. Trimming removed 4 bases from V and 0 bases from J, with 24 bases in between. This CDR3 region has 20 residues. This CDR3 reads CATSETRQGPGLGSYNEQFF. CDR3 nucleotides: TGTGCCACCAGTGAGACCCGACAGGGGCCGGGACTAGGCTCCTACAATGAGCAGTTCTTC.

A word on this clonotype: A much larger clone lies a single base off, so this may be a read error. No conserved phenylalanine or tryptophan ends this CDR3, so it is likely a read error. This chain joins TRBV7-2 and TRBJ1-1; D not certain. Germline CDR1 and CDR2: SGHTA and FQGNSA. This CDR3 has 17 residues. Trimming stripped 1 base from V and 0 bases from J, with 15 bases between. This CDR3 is CASSLVVGRGMNTEAFS. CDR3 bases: TGTGCCAGCAGCTTAGTAGTTGGGCGGGGAATGAACACTGAAGCTTTCTCT.

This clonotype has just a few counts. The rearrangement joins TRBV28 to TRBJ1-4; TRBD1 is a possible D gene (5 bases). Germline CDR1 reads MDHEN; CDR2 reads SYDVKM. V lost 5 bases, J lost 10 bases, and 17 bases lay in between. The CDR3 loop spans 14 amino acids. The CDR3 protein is CASSARGSGGKLFF. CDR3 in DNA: TGTGCCAGCAGTGCCAGAGGTTCCGGGGGAAAACTGTTTTTT.